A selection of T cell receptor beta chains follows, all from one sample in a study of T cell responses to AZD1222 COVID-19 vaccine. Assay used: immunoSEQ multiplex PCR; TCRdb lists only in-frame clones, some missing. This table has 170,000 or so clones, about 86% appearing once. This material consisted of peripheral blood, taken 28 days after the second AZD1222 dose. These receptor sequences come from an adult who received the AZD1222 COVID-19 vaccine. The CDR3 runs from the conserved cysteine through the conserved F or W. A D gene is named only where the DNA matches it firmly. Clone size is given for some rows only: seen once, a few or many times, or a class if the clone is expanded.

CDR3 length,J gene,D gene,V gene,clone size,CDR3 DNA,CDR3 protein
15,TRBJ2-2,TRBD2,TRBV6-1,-,TGTGCCAGCAGTGAAGCGTGGGGGGGCACCGGGGAGCTGTTTTTT,CASSEAWGGTGELFF
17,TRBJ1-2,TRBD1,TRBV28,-,TGTGCCAGCAGTAGGGGACAGTGGGAACTAGCTAACTATGGCTACACCTTC,CASSRGQWELANYGYTF
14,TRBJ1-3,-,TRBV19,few,TGTGCCAGTAGTCAAGACAGGACAGGAAACACCATATATTTT,CASSQDRTGNTIYF
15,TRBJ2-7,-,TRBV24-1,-,TGTGCCACCAGTGATTCGAGGGTTAATTCAGGCGAGCAGTACTTC,CATSDSRVNSGEQYF
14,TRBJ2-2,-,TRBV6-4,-,TGTGCCAGCAGTGGACTAGGAGACACCGGGGAGCTGTTTTTT,CASSGLGDTGELFF
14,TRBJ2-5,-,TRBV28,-,TGTGCCAGCAGGCCGCCTAGCCCCAGAGAGACCCAGTACTTC,CASRPPSPRETQYF
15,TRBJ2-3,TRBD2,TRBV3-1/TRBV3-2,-,TGTGCCAGCAGCCCCCAAGCGGGGAGGGGTGATACGCAGTATTTT,CASSPQAGRGDTQYF
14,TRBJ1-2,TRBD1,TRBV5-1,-,TGCGCCAGCAGCAGCTCAGGGGGAAACTATGGCTACACCTTC,CASSSSGGNYGYTF
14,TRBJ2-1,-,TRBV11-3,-,TGTGCCAGCAGCTTGATCGGACAGTACAATGAGCAGTTCTTC,CASSLIGQYNEQFF
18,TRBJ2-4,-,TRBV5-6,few,TGTGCCAGCAGCTTGCGAGGGGGGGATTTAGTTGCCAAAAACATTCAGTACTTC,CASSLRGGDLVAKNIQYF
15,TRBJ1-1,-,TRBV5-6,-,TGTGCCAGCAGCTTGGGGCCAGGGGCGGACACTGAAGCTTTCTTT,CASSLGPGADTEAFF
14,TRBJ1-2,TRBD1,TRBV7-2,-,TGTGCCAGCAGCCTTCGGGACAGGGGGTATGGCTACACCTTC,CASSLRDRGYGYTF
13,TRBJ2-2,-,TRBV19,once,TGTGCCAGTAGTGGGTGGGGAACCGGGGAGCTGTTTTTT,CASSGWGTGELFF
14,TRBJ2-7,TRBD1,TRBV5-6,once,TGTGCCAGCAGCACTGGACAGGGGGCTTACGAGCAGTACTTC,CASSTGQGAYEQYF
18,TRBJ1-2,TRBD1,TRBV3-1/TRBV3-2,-,TGTGCCAGCAGCTCGAATCTTGGAACGTCGGGACAGTCTTATGGCTACACCTTC,CASSSNLGTSGQSYGYTF
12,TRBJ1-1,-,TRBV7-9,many,TGTGCCAGCAGCCCTCTAAAGGGGATGGCTTTCTTT,CASSPLKGMAFF
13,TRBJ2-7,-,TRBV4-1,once,TGCGCCAGCAGCCCGACGGGTTTGGGGGAGAAGTACTTC,CASSPTGLGEKYF
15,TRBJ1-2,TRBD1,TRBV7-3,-,TGTGCCAGCAGCTCGACAGGGGGCAACCCCTATGGCTACACCTTC,CASSSTGGNPYGYTF
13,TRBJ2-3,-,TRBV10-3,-,TGTGCCACCGTAGGACAGAGCACAGATACGCAGTATTTT,CATVGQSTDTQYF
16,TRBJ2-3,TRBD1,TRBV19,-,TGTGCCAGTAGTATACCGGGGCAGGGGGCGGGTGATACGCAGTATTTT,CASSIPGQGAGDTQYF
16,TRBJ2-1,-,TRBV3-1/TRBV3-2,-,TGTGCCAGCAGGACAACAGGGAAGGGCTACGACAATGAGCAGTTCTTC,CASRTTGKGYDNEQFF
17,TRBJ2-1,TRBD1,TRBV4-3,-,TGCGCCAGCAGCCACCCCGAGGACAGGGAATGGGTTCATGAGCAGTTCTTC,CASSHPEDREWVHEQFF
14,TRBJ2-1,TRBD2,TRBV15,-,TGTGCCACCCGGCGGGCGGGGGGCTGGGATGAGCAGTTCTTC,CATRRAGGWDEQFF
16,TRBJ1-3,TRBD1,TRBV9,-,TGTGCCAGCAGTCGGGACAGGGGGGACTCTGGAAACACCATATATTTT,CASSRDRGDSGNTIYF
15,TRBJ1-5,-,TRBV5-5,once,TGTGCCAGCAGCTTGGGGGGGCAGGTCCAACAGCCCCAGCATTTT,CASSLGGQVQQPQHF
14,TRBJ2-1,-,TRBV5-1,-,TGCGCCAGCAGCTTGGACAGTTCCCCCAATGAGCAGTTCTTC,CASSLDSSPNEQFF
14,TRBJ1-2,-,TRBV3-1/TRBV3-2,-,TGTGCCAGCAGCCAGGTCGTTGGGGACTATGGCTACACCTTC,CASSQVVGDYGYTF
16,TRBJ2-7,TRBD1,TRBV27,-,TGTGCCAGCAGTTTATCCGGGACAGGGGACGTCGGCGAGCAGTACTTC,CASSLSGTGDVGEQYF
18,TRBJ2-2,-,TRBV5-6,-,TGTGCCAGCAGCCTCGACGGAATTACACTCGCGAACACCGGGGAGCTGTTTTTT,CASSLDGITLANTGELFF
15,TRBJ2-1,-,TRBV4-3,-,TGCGCCAGCAGCCAAGACGGCCTCTCCTACAATGAGCAGTTCTTC,CASSQDGLSYNEQFF
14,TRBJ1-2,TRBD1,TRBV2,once,TGTGCCAGCATCGGACAGGGTTCGAACTATGGCTACACCTTC,CASIGQGSNYGYTF
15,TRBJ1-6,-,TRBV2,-,TGTGCCAGCAGTGATCTAAACAGAGGGAATTCACCCCTCCACTTT,CASSDLNRGNSPLHF
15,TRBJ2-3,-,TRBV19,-,TGTGCCAGTAGTCCCGGAGGCAGGGGCACAGATACGCAGTATTTT,CASSPGGRGTDTQYF
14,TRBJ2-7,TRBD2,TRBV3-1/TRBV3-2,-,TGTGCCAGCAGCCACGAGCGGGGGGCTCGGGGGCAGTACTTC,CASSHERGARGQYF
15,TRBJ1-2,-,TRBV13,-,TGTGCCAGCACCGAACGAACGGTAGCTAACTATGGCTACACCTTC,CASTERTVANYGYTF
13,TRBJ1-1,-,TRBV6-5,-,TGTGCCAGCAGTTTGGACAGGAACACTGAAGCTTTCTTT,CASSLDRNTEAFF
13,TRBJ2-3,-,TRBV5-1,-,TGCGCCAGCAGCTTCGGGGGCACAGATACGCAGTATTTT,CASSFGGTDTQYF
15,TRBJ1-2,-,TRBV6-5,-,TGTGCCAGCAGTTACGGCTGGGCGCGACTGGATGGCTACACCTTC,CASSYGWARLDGYTF
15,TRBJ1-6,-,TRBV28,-,TGTGCCAGCGCCGGGGGCTCCGTTTATAATTCACCCCTCCACTTT,CASAGGSVYNSPLHF
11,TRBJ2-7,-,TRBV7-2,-,TGTGCCAGCAGCGGTTCCTACGAGCAGTACTTC,CASSGSYEQYF
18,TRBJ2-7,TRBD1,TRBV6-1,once,TGTGCCAGCAGTGAACATTCTGAGGGACAGGGTCGTTACCACGAGCAGTACTTC,CASSEHSEGQGRYHEQYF
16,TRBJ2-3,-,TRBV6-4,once,TGTGCCAGCAGCCCCGTCTGGAGCGGAGGGACAGATACGCAGTATTTT,CASSPVWSGGTDTQYF
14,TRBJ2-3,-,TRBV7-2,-,TGTGCCAGCAGCTCCCCCGGGTACGCAGATACGCAGTATTTT,CASSSPGYADTQYF
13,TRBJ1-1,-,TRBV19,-,TGTGCCAGTAGTATCGGTCAGTACACTGAAGCTTTCTTT,CASSIGQYTEAFF
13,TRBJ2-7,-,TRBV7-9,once,TGTGCCAGTACCGAGGGGAGCTCCTACGAGCAGTACTTC,CASTEGSSYEQYF